This record concerns one TCR beta chain sequence. This entry comes from a study of blood T cell repertoires in COVID-19. Repertoires were generated with immunoSEQ multiplex PCR, while TCRdb's copy carries only in-frame clones and drops some. This table has about 170,000 clones, around four fifths appearing once. CDR1 is MGHRA, CDR2 YSYEKL, per germline. The V end lost 3 bases, the J end lost 0 bases, and 12 bases lay between the germline ends. The CDR3 is 16 amino acids. The rearrangement links TRBV4-1 to TRBJ1-5; D unclear. The receptor's source is a woman over 75 with active or convalescent COVID-19. The sample was peripheral blood. The CDR3 DNA reads TGCGCCAGCAGCCAGCCCCCGGTAAATAGCAATCAGCCCCAGCATTTT. It is translated as CASSQPPVNSNQPQHF.